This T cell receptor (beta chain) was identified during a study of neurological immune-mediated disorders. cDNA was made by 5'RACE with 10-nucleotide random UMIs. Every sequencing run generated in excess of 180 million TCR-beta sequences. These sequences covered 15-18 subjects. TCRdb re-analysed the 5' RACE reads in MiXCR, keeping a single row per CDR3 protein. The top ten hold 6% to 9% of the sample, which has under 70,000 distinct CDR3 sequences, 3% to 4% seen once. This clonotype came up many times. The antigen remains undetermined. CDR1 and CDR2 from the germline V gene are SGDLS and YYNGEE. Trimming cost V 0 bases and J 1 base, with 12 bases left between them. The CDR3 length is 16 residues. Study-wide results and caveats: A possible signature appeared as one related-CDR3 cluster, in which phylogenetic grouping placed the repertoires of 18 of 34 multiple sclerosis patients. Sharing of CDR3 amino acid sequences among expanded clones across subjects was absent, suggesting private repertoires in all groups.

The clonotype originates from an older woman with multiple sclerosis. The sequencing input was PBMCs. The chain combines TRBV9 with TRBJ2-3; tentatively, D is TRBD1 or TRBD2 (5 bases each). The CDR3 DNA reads TGTGCCAGCAGCGTAGGGGGGACCAAGCGCACAGATACGCAGTATTTT. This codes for CASSVGGTKRTDTQYF.